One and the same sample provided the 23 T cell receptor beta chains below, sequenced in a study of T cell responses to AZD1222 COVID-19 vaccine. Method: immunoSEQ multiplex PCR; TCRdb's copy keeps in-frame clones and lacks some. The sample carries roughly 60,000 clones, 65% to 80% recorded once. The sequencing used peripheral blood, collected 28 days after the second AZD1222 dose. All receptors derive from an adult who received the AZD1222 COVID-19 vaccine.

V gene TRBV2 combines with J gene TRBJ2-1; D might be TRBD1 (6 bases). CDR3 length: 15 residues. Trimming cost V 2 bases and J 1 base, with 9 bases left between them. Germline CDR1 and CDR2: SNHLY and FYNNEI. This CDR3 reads CASSESRGSYNEQFF. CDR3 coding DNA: TGTGCCAGCAGTGAATCCAGGGGTTCCTACAATGAGCAGTTCTTC.

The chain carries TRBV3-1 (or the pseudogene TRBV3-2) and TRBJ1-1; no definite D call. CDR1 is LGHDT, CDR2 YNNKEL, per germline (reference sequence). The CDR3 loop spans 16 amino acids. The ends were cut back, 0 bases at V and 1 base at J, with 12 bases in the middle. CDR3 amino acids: CASSQEIVARNTEAFF. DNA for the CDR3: TGTGCCAGCAGCCAAGAAATCGTGGCTCGGAACACTGAAGCTTTCTTT.

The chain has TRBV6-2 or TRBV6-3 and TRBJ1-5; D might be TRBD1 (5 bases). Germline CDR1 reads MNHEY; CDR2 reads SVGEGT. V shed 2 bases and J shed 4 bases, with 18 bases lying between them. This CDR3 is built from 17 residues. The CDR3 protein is CASSYGRQGTGNQPQHF. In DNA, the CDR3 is TGTGCCAGCAGTTACGGTCGGCAGGGAACGGGAAATCAGCCCCAGCATTTT.

The chain's CDR3 is CATSDSPGTSGEETQYF. The CDR3 region has the DNA TGTGCCACCAGTGACTCGCCCGGGACTAGCGGGGAAGAGACCCAGTACTTC. J is TRBJ2-5 and V is TRBV24-1; 13 positions agree with TRBD2. The CDR3 totals 17 residues. Trimming took 4 bases from V and 3 from J; bases not matched to a gene: 7. The germline CDR1 and CDR2 sequences are KGHDR and SFDVKD.

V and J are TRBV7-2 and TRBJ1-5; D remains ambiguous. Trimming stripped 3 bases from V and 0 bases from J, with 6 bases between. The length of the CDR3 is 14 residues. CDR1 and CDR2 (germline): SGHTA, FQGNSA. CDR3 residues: CASSFEASNQPQHF. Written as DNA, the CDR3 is TGTGCCAGCAGCTTTGAAGCTAGCAATCAGCCCCAGCATTTT. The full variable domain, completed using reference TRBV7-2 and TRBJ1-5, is GAGVSQSPSNKVTEKGKDVELRCDPISGHTALYWYRQSLGQGLEFLIYFQGNSAPDKSGLPSDRFSAERTGGSVSTLTIQRTQQEDSAVYLCASSFEASNQPQHFGDGTRLSIL.

The CDR3 bases are TGTGCCAGCAGCTTATTCGGGGGTTCGGACTATGGCTACACCTTC. It specifies CASSLFGGSDYGYTF. This chain joins TRBV7-2 and TRBJ1-2, with D perhaps TRBD1 (5 bases). The ends were cut back, 2 bases at V and 3 bases at J, with 13 bases in the middle. This CDR3 region has 15 residues. Germline V lookup: CDR1 SGHTA, CDR2 FQGNSA.

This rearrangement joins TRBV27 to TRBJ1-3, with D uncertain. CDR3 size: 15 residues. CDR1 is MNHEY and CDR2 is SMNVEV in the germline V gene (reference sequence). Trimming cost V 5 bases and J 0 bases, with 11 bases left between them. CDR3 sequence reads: CASSPTSFSGNTIYF. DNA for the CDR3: TGTGCCAGCAGTCCGACATCTTTCTCTGGAAACACCATATATTTT.

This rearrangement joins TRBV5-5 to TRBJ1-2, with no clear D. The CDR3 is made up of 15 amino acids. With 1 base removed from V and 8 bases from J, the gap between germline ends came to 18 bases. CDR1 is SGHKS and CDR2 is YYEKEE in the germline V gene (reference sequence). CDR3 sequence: CASSLFSAGLDGYTF. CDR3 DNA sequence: TGTGCCAGCAGCTTGTTCTCCGCCGGGCTAGACGGCTACACCTTC.

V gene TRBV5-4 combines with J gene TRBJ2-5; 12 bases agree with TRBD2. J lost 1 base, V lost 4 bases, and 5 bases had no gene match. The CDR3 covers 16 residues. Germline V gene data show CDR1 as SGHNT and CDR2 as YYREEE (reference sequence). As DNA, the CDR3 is TGTGCCAGCAGCAACCTAGCGGGGGGGCTCCAAGAGACCCAGTACTTC. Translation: CASSNLAGGLQETQYF.

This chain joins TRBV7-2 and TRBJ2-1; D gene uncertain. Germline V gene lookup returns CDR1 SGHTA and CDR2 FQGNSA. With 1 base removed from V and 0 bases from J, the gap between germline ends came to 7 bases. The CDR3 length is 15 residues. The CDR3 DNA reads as TGTGCCAGCAGCTTAGACTGGGGCTCCTACAATGAGCAGTTCTTC. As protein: CASSLDWGSYNEQFF.

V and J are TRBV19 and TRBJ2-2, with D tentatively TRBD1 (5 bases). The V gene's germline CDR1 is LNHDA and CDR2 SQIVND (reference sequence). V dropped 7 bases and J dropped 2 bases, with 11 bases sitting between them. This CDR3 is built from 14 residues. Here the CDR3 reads CASTPDTNTGELFF. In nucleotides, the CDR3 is TGTGCCAGTACCCCGGACACTAACACCGGGGAGCTGTTTTTT.

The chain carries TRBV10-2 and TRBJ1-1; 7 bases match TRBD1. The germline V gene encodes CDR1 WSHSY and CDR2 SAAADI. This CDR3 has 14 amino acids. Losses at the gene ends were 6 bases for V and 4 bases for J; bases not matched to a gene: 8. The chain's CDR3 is CASREQGVSTEAFF. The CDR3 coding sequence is TGCGCCAGCAGGGAGCAGGGGGTGTCCACTGAAGCTTTCTTT.

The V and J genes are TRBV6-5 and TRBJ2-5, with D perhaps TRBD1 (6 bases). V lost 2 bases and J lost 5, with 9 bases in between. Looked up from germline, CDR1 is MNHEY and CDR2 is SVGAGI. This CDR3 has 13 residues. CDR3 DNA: TGTGCCAGCAGTTACACAGGGCCGGAGACCCAGTACTTC. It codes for CASSYTGPETQYF.

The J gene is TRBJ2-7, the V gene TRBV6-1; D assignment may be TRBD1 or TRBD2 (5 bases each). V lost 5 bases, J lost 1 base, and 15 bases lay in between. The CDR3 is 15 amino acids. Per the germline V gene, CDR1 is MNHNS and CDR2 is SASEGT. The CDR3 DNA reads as TGTGCCAGCAGTTTTGGGACCGTCGTTTCCTACGAGCAGTACTTC. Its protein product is CASSFGTVVSYEQYF.

The CDR3 nucleotides read TGTGCCAGCAGCCCGACAGGGGGCATCTACGAGCAGTACTTC. It specifies CASSPTGGIYEQYF. This chain uses TRBV11-3 with TRBJ2-7, with TRBD1 matching 10 bases. Germline V lookup: CDR1 SGHNT, CDR2 YENEEA. V shed 5 bases, J shed 3 bases, and the junction held 4 bases outside the gene matches. This CDR3 is built from 14 residues. Combining the CDR3 with reference TRBV11-3 and TRBJ2-7 gives the whole variable domain EAGVVQSPRYKIIEKKQPVAFWCNPISGHNTLYWYLQNLGQGPELLIRYENEEAVDDSQLPKDRFSAERLKGVDSTLKIQPAELGDSAVYLCASSPTGGIYEQYFGPGTRLTVT.

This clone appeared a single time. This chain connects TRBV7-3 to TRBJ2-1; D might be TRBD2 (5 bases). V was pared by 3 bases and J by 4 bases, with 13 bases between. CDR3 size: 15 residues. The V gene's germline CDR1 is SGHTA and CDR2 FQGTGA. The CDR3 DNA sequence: TGTGCCAGCAGCTTGGAGGCCTCATCATACAATGAGCAGTTCTTC. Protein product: CASSLEASSYNEQFF.

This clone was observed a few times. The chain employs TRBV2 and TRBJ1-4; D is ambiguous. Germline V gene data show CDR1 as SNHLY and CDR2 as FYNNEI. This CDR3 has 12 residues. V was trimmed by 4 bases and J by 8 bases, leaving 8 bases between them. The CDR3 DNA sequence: TGTGCCAGCAGTGGGATAGGCGAAAAACTGTTTTTT. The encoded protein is CASSGIGEKLFF.

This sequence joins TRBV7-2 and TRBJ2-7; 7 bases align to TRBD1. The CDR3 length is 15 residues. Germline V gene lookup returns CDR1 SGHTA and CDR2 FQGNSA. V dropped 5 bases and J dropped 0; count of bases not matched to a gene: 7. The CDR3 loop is CASSLTGTVSYEQYF. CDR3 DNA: TGTGCCAGCAGCCTAACCGGGACAGTCTCCTACGAGCAGTACTTC.

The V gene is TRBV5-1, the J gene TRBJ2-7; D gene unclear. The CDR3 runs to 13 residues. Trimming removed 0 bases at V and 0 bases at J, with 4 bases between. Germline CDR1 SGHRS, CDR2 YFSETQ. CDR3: CASSLEASYEQYF. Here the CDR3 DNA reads TGCGCCAGCAGCTTGGAGGCCTCCTACGAGCAGTACTTC.

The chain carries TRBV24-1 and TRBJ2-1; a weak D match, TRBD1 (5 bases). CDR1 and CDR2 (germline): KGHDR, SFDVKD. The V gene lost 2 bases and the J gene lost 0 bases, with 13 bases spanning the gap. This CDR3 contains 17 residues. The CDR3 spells CATSDSTGLSSYNEQFF. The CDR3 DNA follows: TGTGCCACCAGTGATTCCACAGGCCTGAGCTCCTACAATGAGCAGTTCTTC.

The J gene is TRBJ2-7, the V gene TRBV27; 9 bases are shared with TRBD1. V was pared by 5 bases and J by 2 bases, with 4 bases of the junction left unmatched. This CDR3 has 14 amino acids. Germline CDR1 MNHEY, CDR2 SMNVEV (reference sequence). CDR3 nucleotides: TGTGCCAGCAGTCAAGACAGGGGGACCTACGAGCAGTACTTC. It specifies CASSQDRGTYEQYF.

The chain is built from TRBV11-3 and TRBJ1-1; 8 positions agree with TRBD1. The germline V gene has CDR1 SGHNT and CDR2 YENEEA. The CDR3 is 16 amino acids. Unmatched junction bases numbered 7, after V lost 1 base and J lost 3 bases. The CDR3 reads CASSLGNRGADTEAFF. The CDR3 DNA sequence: TGTGCCAGCAGCTTAGGGAACAGGGGGGCCGACACTGAAGCTTTCTTT.

The CDR3: CASHRVEGRPYEQYF. The CDR3 nucleotides read TGTGCCAGCCACCGGGTGGAGGGTCGTCCGTACGAGCAGTACTTC. The J gene is TRBJ2-7, the V gene TRBV6-5; perhaps TRBD2 as D (6 bases). CDR1 MNHEY and CDR2 SVGAGI come from the germline V gene. This CDR3 contains 15 residues. V was pared by 8 bases and J by 4 bases, with 21 bases between.